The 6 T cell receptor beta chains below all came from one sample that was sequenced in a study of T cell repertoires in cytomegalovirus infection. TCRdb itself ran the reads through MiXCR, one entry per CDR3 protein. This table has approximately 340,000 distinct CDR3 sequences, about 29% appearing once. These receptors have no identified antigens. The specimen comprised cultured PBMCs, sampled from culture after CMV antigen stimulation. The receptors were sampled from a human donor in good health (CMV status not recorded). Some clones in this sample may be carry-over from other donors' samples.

Written as DNA, the CDR3 is TGTGCCAGCTCACCACCCAATATCTACGAGCAGTACTTC. As protein: CASSPPNIYEQYF. This sequence joins TRBV18 and TRBJ2-7; no firm D call. The CDR3 spans 13 residues. Germline CDR1 and CDR2: KGHSH and LQKENI. With 0 bases removed from V and 3 bases from J, the gap between germline ends came to 6 bases.

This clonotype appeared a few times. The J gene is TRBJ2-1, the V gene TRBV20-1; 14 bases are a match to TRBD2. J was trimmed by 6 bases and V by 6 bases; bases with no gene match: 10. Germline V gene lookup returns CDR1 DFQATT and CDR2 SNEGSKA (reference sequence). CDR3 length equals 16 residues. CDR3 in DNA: TGCAGTGCGGAAGAGGGACTAGCGGGAGAAGGCAATGAGCAGTTCTTC. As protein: CSAEEGLAGEGNEQFF.

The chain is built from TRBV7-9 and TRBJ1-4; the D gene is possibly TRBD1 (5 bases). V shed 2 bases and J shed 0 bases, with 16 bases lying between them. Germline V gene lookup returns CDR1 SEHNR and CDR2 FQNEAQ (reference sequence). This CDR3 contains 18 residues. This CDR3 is CASSLTGSGLTTNEKLFF. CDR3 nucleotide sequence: TGTGCCAGCAGCTTAACGGGTTCGGGGCTCACAACTAATGAAAAACTGTTTTTT. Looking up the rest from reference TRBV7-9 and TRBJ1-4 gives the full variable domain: DTGVSQNPRHKITKRGQNVTFRCDPISEHNRLYWYRQTLGQGPEFLTYFQNEAQLEKSRLLSDRFSAERPKGSFSTLEIQRTEQGDSAMYLCASSLTGSGLTTNEKLFFGSGTQLSVL.

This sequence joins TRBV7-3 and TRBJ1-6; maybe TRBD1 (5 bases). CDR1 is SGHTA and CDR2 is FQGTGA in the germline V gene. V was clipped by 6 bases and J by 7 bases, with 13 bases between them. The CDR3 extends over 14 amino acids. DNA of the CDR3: TGTGCCAGCAGGACTGACAGCTACAATTCACCCCTCCACTTT. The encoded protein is CASRTDSYNSPLHF.

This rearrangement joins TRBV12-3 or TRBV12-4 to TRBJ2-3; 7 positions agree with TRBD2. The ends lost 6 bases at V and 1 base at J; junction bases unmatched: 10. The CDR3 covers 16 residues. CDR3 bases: TGTGCCAGCAGCCCCCCTTCGGGAGGCCGCACAGATACGCAGTATTTT. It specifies CASSPPSGGRTDTQYF.

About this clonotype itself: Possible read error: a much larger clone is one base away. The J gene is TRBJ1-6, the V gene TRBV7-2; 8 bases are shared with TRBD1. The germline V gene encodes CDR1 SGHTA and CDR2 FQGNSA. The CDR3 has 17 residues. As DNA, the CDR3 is TGTGCCACCAGCTTAGCCCCAGCAGGGGGCAATAATTCACCCCTCCACTTT. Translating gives CATSLAPAGGNNSPLHF.